This entry lists 20 T cell receptor beta chains sequenced from one sample in a study of a mutant IDH1 vaccine in newly diagnosed glioma. Which antigens these TCRs recognize remains unknown. Sample time point: week 35, safety follow-up. Every vaccine dose comprised 300 ug of mutant IDH1 20-mer peptide plus topical imiquimod. Clones were read by immunoSEQ multiplex PCR, and TCRdb kept only the in-frame ones, dropping some. Among 35,000 to 55,000 clones, about 76% were seen once, and the ten largest hold roughly 5%. This material consisted of PBMCs, taken from a glioma patient whose treatment included an IDH1 peptide vaccine. The receptors stem from a woman in her thirties or forties with glioma. Some clones in this sample may be carry-over from other donors' samples.

This clone was counted a single time. The V gene is TRBV10-2, the J gene TRBJ1-5, with D possibly being TRBD1 (5 bases). The CDR3 extends over 12 amino acids. Trimming left V 10 bases short and J 3 bases short, with 10 bases between. CDR1 and CDR2 (germline): WSHSY, SAAADI. CDR3 protein: CATSTANQPQHF. The CDR3 coding sequence is TGCGCCACCTCGACAGCCAATCAGCCCCAGCATTTT.

This chain joins TRBV11-2 and TRBJ2-1; 7 positions agree with TRBD1. This CDR3 contains 12 residues. V shed 4 bases and J 15 bases; nucleotides not matched to a gene: 9. Looked up from germline, CDR1 is SGHAT and CDR2 is FQNNGV. The CDR3 sequence: CASSSDRASRFF. In DNA form, the CDR3 reads TGTGCCAGCAGCTCTGACAGGGCCTCACGGTTCTTC.

This chain links TRBV7-2 with TRBJ1-5; 8 nucleotides agree with TRBD1. The V and J ends lost 9 bases and 4 bases, in that order; junction bases with no gene match: 8. Germline values: CDR1 SGHTA, CDR2 FQGNSA. This CDR3 comprises 14 residues. CDR3 in amino acids: CASSGGAGNQPQHF. CDR3 DNA sequence: TGTGCCAGTTCAGGGGGCGCGGGGAATCAGCCCCAGCATTTT.

V gene TRBV4-1 combines with J gene TRBJ2-1, with 12 bases matching TRBD2. The CDR3 covers 16 residues. The V gene's germline CDR1 is MGHRA and CDR2 YSYEKL. Trimming removed 3 bases from V and 7 bases from J; junction bases left unmatched: 7. CDR3 nucleotide sequence: TGCGCCAGCAGCCAGACCCTAGCGGGGGGGCGAAATGAGCAGTTCTTC. Translation gives CASSQTLAGGRNEQFF.

The V gene is TRBV6-5, the J gene TRBJ2-7; D is perhaps TRBD1 (5 bases). CDR3 length equals 12 residues. Trimming cost V 8 bases and J 2 bases, with 10 bases left between them. Germline V gives CDR1 MNHEY, CDR2 SVGAGI. CDR3 in amino acids: CASHRTAYEQYF. Written as DNA, the CDR3 is TGTGCCAGCCACAGGACGGCCTACGAGCAGTACTTC.

The rearrangement links TRBV27 to TRBJ2-1; maybe TRBD1 (6 bases). Germline values: CDR1 MNHEY, CDR2 SMNVEV (reference sequence). This CDR3 comprises 13 residues. V was cut by 7 bases and J by 9 bases, with 16 bases left in between. CDR3: CASKKQGPSEQFF. DNA for the CDR3: TGTGCCAGCAAAAAACAGGGACCAAGTGAGCAGTTCTTC.

The chain has TRBV5-1 and TRBJ2-7; the D is unclear. With 0 bases removed from V and 4 bases from J, the gap between germline ends came to 11 bases. Germline CDR1 and CDR2: SGHRS and YFSETQ. The CDR3 has 14 residues. The CDR3 protein is CASSLGSEGYEQYF. CDR3 bases: TGCGCCAGCAGCTTGGGATCGGAAGGGTACGAGCAGTACTTC.

This clone was seen more than once but under ten times. Here the CDR3 DNA reads TGTGCCAGCTCACCACCAAGTGCCAGGGGGCTCACTGAAGCTTTCTTT. Its translation: CASSPPSARGLTEAFF. The J gene is TRBJ1-1, the V gene TRBV18, with 8 bases identical to TRBD1. This CDR3 region has 16 residues. Trimming took 0 bases from V and 4 from J; bases not matched to a gene: 7. The germline gives CDR1 KGHSH, CDR2 LQKENI.

This clone appeared a single time. V is TRBV4-1 and J is TRBJ2-1, with 8 bases matching TRBD1. V gave up 8 bases and J gave up 5 bases; unmatched junction bases: 11. CDR3 length: 15 amino acids. Germline CDR1 and CDR2: MGHRA and YSYEKL. CDR3 DNA sequence: TGCGCCAGCCATACAGGGACAGGTCGTGACAATGAGCAGTTCTTC. It translates to CASHTGTGRDNEQFF.

The chain employs TRBV9 and TRBJ1-5; maybe TRBD1 (5 bases). Looked up from germline, CDR1 is SGDLS and CDR2 is YYNGEE. The germline V and J ends were trimmed by 3 bases and 7 bases, with 14 bases remaining between them. This CDR3 is built from 14 residues. In DNA, the CDR3 is TGTGCCAGCAGCGGGGGGGGGTTGAGCCAGCCCCAGCATTTT. Its protein is CASSGGGLSQPQHF.

CDR3 sequence reads: CASSLGGGNYGYTF. The CDR3 bases are TGCGCCAGCAGCTTGGGAGGCGGTAACTATGGCTACACCTTC. The V gene is TRBV5-1, the J gene TRBJ1-2; D not certain. The CDR3 is 14 residues long. The germline V and J ends were trimmed by 0 bases and 1 base, with 7 bases remaining between them. Germline assignment: CDR1 SGHRS and CDR2 YFSETQ. The full variable domain, in which reference TRBV5-1 and TRBJ1-2 provide the parts outside the CDR3, is KAGVTQTPRYLIKTRGQQVTLSCSPISGHRSVSWYQQTPGQGLQFLFEYFSETQRNKGNFPGRFSGRQFSNSRSEMNVSTLELGDSALYLCASSLGGGNYGYTFGSGTRLTVV.

CDR3 DNA sequence: TGCGCCAGCAGCTTCGACCGTTACAATGAGCAGTTCTTC. Translation gives CASSFDRYNEQFF. The chain combines TRBV5-1 with TRBJ2-1; no definite D call. Looked up from germline, CDR1 is SGHRS and CDR2 is YFSETQ. The CDR3 has 13 residues. V was clipped by 2 bases and J by 4 bases, with 7 bases between them.

In this sample, this clone turned up a few times. The rearrangement uses TRBV19 and TRBJ2-5; tentatively, D is TRBD2 (6 bases). This CDR3 spans 17 amino acids. The germline gives CDR1 LNHDA, CDR2 SQIVND (reference sequence). With 2 bases removed from V and 4 bases from J, the gap between germline ends came to 20 bases. CDR3 nucleotide sequence: TGTGCCAGTAGTATAAAAAGCAGCGGCAGCGGGCGAGAGACCCAGTACTTC. Translated: CASSIKSSGSGRETQYF.

The rearrangement uses TRBV7-2 and TRBJ1-1; D gene ambiguous. The CDR3 spans 14 residues. V lost 1 base and J lost 1, with 7 bases in between. Germline V gene sequence: CDR1 SGHTA, CDR2 FQGNSA. CDR3 loop: CASSLGWENTEAFF. Written as DNA, the CDR3 is TGTGCCAGCAGCTTAGGTTGGGAGAACACTGAAGCTTTCTTT.

A few counts support this clone. This chain joins TRBV6-1 and TRBJ2-3, with TRBD2 matching 12 bases. CDR1 and CDR2 (germline): MNHNS, SASEGT. With 2 bases clipped from V and 4 bases from J, the junction kept 1 base outside the gene matches. The CDR3 contains 15 residues. The CDR3 loop is CASSELAGGPDTQYF. In DNA, the CDR3 is TGTGCCAGCAGTGAACTAGCGGGAGGGCCAGATACGCAGTATTTT.

In DNA form, the CDR3 reads TGCGCCAGCAGCCACGAAGTTCTAGAGATAAACTATGGCTACACCTTC. Amino acid sequence: CASSHEVLEINYGYTF. The chain couples TRBV4-3 to TRBJ1-2, with D uncertain. Germline V gives CDR1 LGHNA, CDR2 YSLEER. V dropped 3 bases and J dropped 2 bases, with 16 bases sitting between them. This CDR3 contains 16 residues.

This rearrangement joins TRBV9 to TRBJ2-5; D is uncertain. The length of the CDR3 is 13 residues. Trimming removed 0 bases from V and 7 bases from J, with 10 bases in between. Germline loops: CDR1 SGDLS, CDR2 YYNGEE. The CDR3 sequence is CASSVGDSGTQYF. CDR3 bases: TGTGCCAGCAGCGTAGGCGACTCAGGGACCCAGTACTTC.

This clone was counted a few times. The chain employs TRBV4-1 and TRBJ1-1; no firm D call. Germline V CDR1 and CDR2: MGHRA, YSYEKL. With 5 bases removed from V and 4 bases from J, the gap between germline ends came to 2 bases. The CDR3 runs 10 residues. The CDR3 nucleotides are TGCGCCAGCAGCGGCACTGAAGCTTTCTTT. This codes for CASSGTEAFF.

This clone was observed a few times. The J gene is TRBJ2-5, the V gene TRBV6-6, with 10 bases fitting TRBD2. Per germline, CDR1 MNHNY and CDR2 SVGAGI (reference sequence). This CDR3 contains 15 residues. V was pared by 5 bases and J by 3 bases, with 6 bases of the junction left unmatched. The CDR3 loop is CASSDSGRGEETQYF. CDR3 DNA: TGTGCCAGCAGTGACAGCGGGAGGGGGGAAGAGACCCAGTACTTC.

This clone was observed once. The CDR3 bases are TGTGCCAGCAGCTCTCAGCCCCGAGAGACCCAGTACTTC. Its protein product is CASSSQPRETQYF. This chain links TRBV7-3 with TRBJ2-5; no definite D call. Germline assignment: CDR1 SGHTA and CDR2 FQGTGA. The CDR3 length is 13 residues. V was clipped by 4 bases and J by 4 bases, with 10 bases between them.